This T cell receptor (beta chain) was captured by sequencing in a study of T cells in Graves' hyperthyroidism and ophthalmopathy. Study observations and caveats: Within blood appeared most thyroid clonotypes that had expanded above 0.001.

Trimming stripped 6 bases from V and 0 bases from J, with 9 bases between. The CDR3 consists of 13 residues. Germline assignment: CDR1 MNHEY and CDR2 SMNVEV (reference sequence). PBMCs stemmed from 10 ml fresh peripheral blood. This clonotype was detected many times. The antigen remains undetermined. Amplified TCR beta CDR3 regions derived from RNA transcripts. First-round RT-PCR of the TCR CDR3 relied on the HTBI primer set. TCRdb passed the multiplex PCR reads through MiXCR, listing each CDR3 protein once. The sample contains over 200,000 distinct CDR3 sequences, around 18% of which appear only once. The origin of this receptor is a man between 35 and 55 years old with Graves' hyperthyroidism. V is TRBV27 and J is TRBJ2-7, with no clear D. Sequences were obtained from blood. The CDR3 DNA sequence: TGTGCCAGCAGAGACACTAACTCCTACGAGCAGTACTTC. Its protein product is CASRDTNSYEQYF.